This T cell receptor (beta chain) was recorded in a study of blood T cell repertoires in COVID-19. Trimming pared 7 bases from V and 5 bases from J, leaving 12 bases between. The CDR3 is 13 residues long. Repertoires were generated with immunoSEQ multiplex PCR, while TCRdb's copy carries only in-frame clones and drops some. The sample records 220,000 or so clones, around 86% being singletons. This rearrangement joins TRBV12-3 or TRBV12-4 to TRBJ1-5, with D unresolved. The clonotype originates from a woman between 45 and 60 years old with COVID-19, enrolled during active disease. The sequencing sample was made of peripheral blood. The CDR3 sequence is CASNSGPYQPQHF. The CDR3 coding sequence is TGTGCCAGCAACTCAGGCCCCTATCAGCCCCAGCATTTT.